This TCR beta chain was observed in a study of control samples from healthy donors and cancer patients. Germline loops: CDR1 SGHRS, CDR2 YFSETQ. Trimming took 5 bases from V and 2 from J, leaving 10 bases between them. This CDR3 is built from 13 residues. Using immunoSEQ multiplex PCR, the repertoire was profiled, and TCRdb retains in-frame clones only, with some absent. The sample yields about 170,000 clones, approximately 90% seen once. Sequencing was done on a sample of blood. This TCR came from a young man in good health. V gene TRBV5-1 combines with J gene TRBJ1-1; the D gene is possibly TRBD1 (6 bases). The CDR3 here is CASRRQANTEAFF. DNA for the CDR3: TGCGCCAGCAGACGACAGGCTAACACTGAAGCTTTCTTT.